Given below is one T cell receptor (beta chain) in context. Its cognate antigen has yet to be identified. One base away there is no much larger clone; base qualities are not given. TCRbeta CDR3 regions were amplified from genomic DNA using the immunoSEQ Assay, a bias-controlled multiplex PCR. In the source study's methods: Within the assay, amplification of reference gene primers was used to estimate how many nucleated cells each sample contained. To quantify the absolute abundance of each unique TCRbeta CDR3 rearrangement, sequence reads were collapsed and filtered. For each sample, productive Simpson clonality was calculated as the square root of Simpson's diversity index across productive rearrangements. Here the immuneACCESS table is served through TCRdb, limited to in-frame sequences with V and J called. Missing clones are a known gap in these copies; in checked studies unresolved V genes cover under half, and the rest lacks a known reason. V and J calls and clone size are as listed in that table; D and trimming were resolved from the DNA. The sample yields tens of thousands of clones; about 80% were counted once. The top ten clones comprise 9.6% of the sample.

The sample is drawn from a study of blood T cell repertoires in COVID-19 (dated by TCRdb to the early 2020s). With regard to the full study: Samples covering the acute and convalescent phases of COVID-19 were provided by collaborators in the United States, Italy and Spain. The material from the prospective study consisted of cDNA or gDNA derived from T cells, B-cell-depleted T cells, or PBMCs. Deeply sampled blood TCRbeta repertoires from subjects exposed to, actively infected with, or recovered from COVID-19 were included in the dataset. The repertoires were made available in a free public database intended to serve as a resource for research on the immune response to SARS-CoV-2. Samples came from the ongoing ImmuneRACE study (first 160 participants) plus 1,254 subjects from 6 global collaborators. The sample metadata nearly always contained a de-identified subject ID, COVID-19 status, age in years and sex. HLA class I and class II types, where available, came from metadata supplied by the sample provider rather than from assay-based typing. Study-wide findings and limitations: The amount of clinical and demographic metadata varied by source and participant and was provided uncurated.

At one collaborating source in Seattle, patients were enrolled during active infection and were followed longitudinally through the course of disease. The collaborating institutions used their own protocols to collect whole blood in K2EDTA tubes. For TCRbeta analysis, collaborators shipped samples in one of three forms: frozen whole blood, isolated PBMCs, or DNA extracted from either of those sample types. According to the germline V gene, CDR1 reads SGHRS and CDR2 reads YFSETQ. The CDR3 sequence holds 14 residues, the cysteine and phenylalanine included. Just CDR3 DNA is preserved here, 42 bases in frame from base 1. Trimmed from V: 2 bases; trimmed from J: 1 base; junction bases lacking a gene match: 2.

Sequenced material: peripheral blood. This receptor chain uses TRBV5-1 and TRBJ2-5; 7 nucleotides in the junction match TRBD1. The source is a man of 80 years or more with COVID-19, enrolled during active disease. The nucleotide sequence reads TGCGCCAGCAGCTTCGGGACAGCCCAAGAGACCCAGTACTTC. Its product reads: CASSFGTAQETQYF.